This entry lists 28 T cell receptor beta chains sequenced from one sample in a study of blood T cells in healthy people across ages (dated by TCRdb to about 2015). Library construction relied on 5' RACE. Sequencer: Illumina HiSeq 2500. The second PCR ran for roughly 7 to 12 cycles and used a J-beta primer mix along with a sample-barcoded 5' primer. The public reads were run again by TCRdb, first through fastp at Q25 and then through MiXCR, and only productive beta chains were kept. One record per CDR3 amino acid sequence lists the most common genes and DNA. The sample profile shows over 1,300,000 distinct CDR3 sequences; roughly 64% of them were found once. The ten biggest clones cover 6.5% to 8% of the sample. Sequenced material: blood. Receptor source: a man aged 18 to 30 in good health.

The chain combines TRBV11-2 with TRBJ2-7; possible D gene TRBD2, 7 bases. Looked up from germline, CDR1 is SGHAT and CDR2 is FQNNGV. The length of the CDR3 is 11 residues. Trimming left V 10 bases short and J 7 bases short, with 14 bases between. CDR3 region: CATTGRGEQYF. As DNA, the CDR3 is TGTGCCACCACGGGGAGGGGGGAGCAGTACTTC.

CDR3 in amino acids: CASSLNRRDRLGYTF. CDR3 nucleotides: TGTGCCAGCAGCCTAAATCGACGGGATAGGCTTGGCTACACCTTC. The chain employs TRBV14 and TRBJ1-2, with D unclear. Germline CDR1 is SGHDN and CDR2 is FVKESK. Between the trimmed V and J ends, which lost 4 bases and 7 bases, there was a span of 19 bases. The CDR3 consists of 15 residues.

The chain couples TRBV20-1 to TRBJ2-1; perhaps D is TRBD1 or TRBD2 (6 bases each). The CDR3 has 15 residues. Trimming removed 5 bases at V and 0 bases at J, with 14 bases between. CDR1 and CDR2 (germline): DFQATT, SNEGSKA (reference sequence). The CDR3 DNA is TGCAGTGCTCGCCAACGGGGGCACTCCTACAATGAGCAGTTCTTC. It codes for CSARQRGHSYNEQFF.

The chain links TRBV4-1 to TRBJ2-5, with unresolved D. V shed 3 bases and J shed 2 bases, with 13 bases lying between them. This CDR3 region has 15 residues. CDR1 is MGHRA, CDR2 YSYEKL, per germline. CDR3 coding DNA: TGCGCCAGCAGCCAGTCGCCGCCCATGCAAGAGACCCAGTACTTC. It specifies CASSQSPPMQETQYF.

Note on this clonotype: A junction boundary mismatches the germline segment, possibly from a read error. The chain employs TRBV11-1 and TRBJ2-1; TRBD1 matches 9 bases. CDR1 and CDR2 (germline): SGHAT, FQDESV (reference sequence). This CDR3 spans 18 amino acids. CDR3: CASSSPRQGGSSYTEQFF. CDR3 DNA: TGTGCCAGCAGCTCGCCTCGACAGGGGGGCAGCTCCTACACTGAGCAGTTCTTC.

V gene TRBV20-1 combines with J gene TRBJ2-7; the match to TRBD2 covers 12 bases. This CDR3 region has 15 residues. Germline trimming cut 2 bases from V and 2 bases from J; bases unmatched to any gene: 4. Germline V lookup: CDR1 DFQATT, CDR2 SNEGSKA (reference sequence). The CDR3 coding sequence is TGCAGTGCTAGACATAGACTAGCGGGAGCCTACGAGCAGTACTTC. The encoded protein is CSARHRLAGAYEQYF.

The chain combines TRBV29-1 with TRBJ1-4; 11 nucleotides align to TRBD1. There are 14 residues in the CDR3. V shed 0 bases and J 8 bases; nucleotides not matched to a gene: 2. CDR1 is SQVTM and CDR2 is ANQGSEA in the germline V gene. The CDR3 DNA sequence: TGCAGCGTTGAAGAAGGGACAGGGGGGGAAAAACTGTTTTTT. As protein: CSVEEGTGGEKLFF.

The V gene is TRBV20-1, the J gene TRBJ2-7; no clear D. This CDR3 is 13 amino acids long. The germline V gene has CDR1 DFQATT and CDR2 SNEGSKA (reference sequence). V was trimmed by 2 bases and J by 5 bases, leaving 13 bases between them. Here the CDR3 DNA reads TGCAGTGCTAGACCACAACCCCTCCACGAGCAGTACTTC. As protein: CSARPQPLHEQYF.

This chain uses TRBV7-6 with TRBJ2-7, with D perhaps TRBD1 (5 bases). The CDR3 spans 14 residues. Germline lookup yields CDR1 SGHVS and CDR2 FNYEAQ. V gave up 5 bases and J gave up 7 bases, with 18 bases separating them. The CDR3 is CASSPGALSGEQYF. The DNA for the CDR3 is TGTGCCAGCAGCCCTGGGGCGCTTTCAGGGGAGCAGTACTTC.

J is TRBJ2-7 and V is TRBV4-2; 14 positions agree with TRBD2. Losses at the gene ends were 2 bases for V and 7 bases for J; bases not matched to a gene: 10. Per the germline V gene, CDR1 is LGHNA and CDR2 is YNFKEQ. This CDR3 has 17 amino acids. CDR3 sequence: CASSQPTSGGVANEQYF. The CDR3 coding sequence is TGTGCCAGCAGCCAACCGACTAGCGGGGGGGTGGCCAATGAGCAGTACTTC.

The chain has TRBV5-1 and TRBJ2-2, with D possibly matching TRBD2 (5 bases). Trimming pared 6 bases from V and 0 bases from J, leaving 12 bases between. The CDR3 has 15 amino acids. Per germline, CDR1 SGHRS and CDR2 YFSETQ. The CDR3 loop reads CASTSAGANTGELFF. As DNA, the CDR3 is TGCGCCAGCACCTCGGCCGGGGCGAACACCGGGGAGCTGTTTTTT.

This clonotype was counted a few times. J is TRBJ2-3 and V is TRBV7-2; 10 nucleotides line up with TRBD2. Germline trimming cut 2 bases from V and 6 bases from J; bases unmatched to any gene: 2. Germline V gives CDR1 SGHTA, CDR2 FQGNSA. The CDR3 is 14 residues long. The DNA of the CDR3 is TGTGCCAGCAGCTTACTAGCGGGGGTCGATACGCAGTATTTT. It translates to CASSLLAGVDTQYF.

The CDR3 loop reads CASKAGAHNEQFF. In DNA, the CDR3 is TGTGCCAGCAAAGCGGGAGCGCACAATGAGCAGTTCTTC. This chain joins TRBV13 and TRBJ2-1, with 8 bases aligning to TRBD2. Germline CDR1 is PRHDT and CDR2 is FYEKMQ (reference sequence). The CDR3 loop spans 13 amino acids. Trimming took 7 bases from V and 5 from J; bases not matched to a gene: 4. Complete variable domain (other parts from reference TRBV13 and TRBJ2-1): AAGVIQSPRHLIKEKRETATLKCYPIPRHDTVYWYQQGPGQDPQFLISFYEKMQSDKGSIPDRFSAQQFSDYHSELNMSSLELGDSALYFCASKAGAHNEQFFGPGTRLTVL.

As for this clonotype: A much larger clone lies one base from this, so it may be a read error. The rearrangement joins TRBV6-1 to TRBJ2-7; 8 nucleotides line up with TRBD1. The CDR3 has 13 residues. Germline trimming cut 6 bases from V and 2 bases from J; bases unmatched to any gene: 3. The germline CDR1 and CDR2 sequences are MNHNS and SASEGT. CDR3 region: CASRDREPYEQYF. CDR3 nucleotide sequence: TGTGCCAGCAGGGACAGGGAACCCTACGAGCAGTACTTC.

There are a few counts of this clonotype. V and J are TRBV14 and TRBJ1-1; no definite D call. Germline V gene data show CDR1 as SGHDN and CDR2 as FVKESK. This CDR3 has 13 residues. V was trimmed by 4 bases and J by 0 bases, leaving 6 bases between them. This chain's CDR3 is CASSPRMNTEAFF. CDR3 sequence (DNA): TGTGCCAGCAGCCCACGCATGAACACTGAAGCTTTCTTT.

V and J are TRBV20-1 and TRBJ2-7; tentatively, D is TRBD2 (5 bases). Per the germline V gene, CDR1 is DFQATT and CDR2 is SNEGSKA (reference sequence). This CDR3 is built from 14 residues. The V end lost 4 bases, the J end lost 3 bases, and 16 bases lay between the germline ends. DNA for the CDR3: TGCAGTGCTAAAGGAGCGGAAGGAAACTACGAGCAGTACTTC. Translating it yields CSAKGAEGNYEQYF.

This clonotype was recorded only once. A read error is likely, as this CDR3 ends without the conserved phenylalanine or tryptophan. The genes are TRBV6-1 and TRBJ2-7; 7 bases align to TRBD1. With V trimmed by 6 bases and J by 1 base, 6 bases remained unmatched. The CDR3 sequence is 14 residues long. The germline V gene encodes CDR1 MNHNS and CDR2 SASEGT. CDR3 in amino acids: CASRTRQGSYEQYL. The CDR3 DNA sequence: TGTGCCAGCAGGACCCGACAGGGATCCTACGAGCAGTACTTA.

This clonotype was counted a few times. The CDR3 DNA reads as TGTGCCAGCAGCGAGCTGAAGGGGGTGTTGGGCAAAAACATTCAGTACTTC. Translating gives CASSELKGVLGKNIQYF. This chain joins TRBV28 and TRBJ2-4; tentative D call: TRBD1 (6 bases). CDR1 is MDHEN, CDR2 SYDVKM, per germline. V was pared by 6 bases and J by 3 bases, with 21 bases between. The CDR3 runs 17 residues.

The genes are TRBV7-9 and TRBJ1-4; TRBD1 might be the D (5 bases). Germline V gene lookup returns CDR1 SEHNR and CDR2 FQNEAQ (reference sequence). V was clipped by 0 bases and J by 5 bases, with 16 bases between them. The CDR3 is 17 residues long. CDR3 in DNA: TGTGCCAGCAGCTTAGCGGATTCGGGACCGAGAAATGAAAAACTGTTTTTT. The encoded protein is CASSLADSGPRNEKLFF.

The chain carries TRBV6-1 and TRBJ1-2; no clear D. This CDR3 is 16 amino acids long. The germline V gene encodes CDR1 MNHNS and CDR2 SASEGT. Trimming removed 2 bases from V and 4 bases from J, with 17 bases in between. CDR3 in amino acids: CASSEIAAGGSYGYTF. The CDR3 nucleotides read TGTGCCAGCAGTGAAATCGCAGCGGGCGGGAGCTATGGCTACACCTTC.

This chain links TRBV4-1 with TRBJ1-1; D uncertain. This CDR3 contains 15 residues. From germline, CDR1 is MGHRA and CDR2 YSYEKL. Trimming cost V 2 bases and J 1 base, with 11 bases left between them. CDR3 in amino acids: CASSQRQSTNTEAFF. For the CDR3, the DNA is TGCGCCAGCAGCCAAAGGCAATCGACGAACACTGAAGCTTTCTTT.

V usage is TRBV9 and J usage is TRBJ2-4; D gene uncertain. The J call is uncertain, as TRBJ2-5 better fits the DNA end. From germline, CDR1 is SGDLS and CDR2 YYNGEE. The CDR3 loop spans 17 amino acids. As DNA, the CDR3 is TGTGCCAGCAGCGTAGCTGTTAAGCCGCAATTGATGGAGACCCAGTACTTC. Translating gives CASSVAVKPQLMETQYF.

In this sample, this clonotype turned up a few times. V is TRBV7-9 and J is TRBJ2-3, with 7 nucleotides matching TRBD2. V shed 1 base, J shed 4 bases, and the junction held 5 bases outside the gene matches. The CDR3 is 15 amino acids. From germline, CDR1 is SEHNR and CDR2 FQNEAQ (reference sequence). This CDR3 is CASSLGSAGADTQYF. CDR3 in DNA: TGTGCCAGCAGCTTAGGCTCGGCGGGAGCAGATACGCAGTATTTT.

V and J are TRBV11-2 and TRBJ1-6; no clear D gene. Germline CDR1 reads SGHAT; CDR2 reads FQNNGV. V dropped 7 bases and J dropped 7 bases, with 11 bases sitting between them. This CDR3 spans 13 amino acids. DNA for the CDR3: TGTGCCAGCACCGAACGAGGGAATTCACCCCTCCACTTT. Its protein product is CASTERGNSPLHF.

This clonotype was counted a few times. V gene TRBV6-5 combines with J gene TRBJ2-7; 10 nucleotides line up with TRBD1. The CDR3 has 16 amino acids. Germline values: CDR1 MNHEY, CDR2 SVGAGI. Trimming took 6 bases from V and 1 from J; bases not matched to a gene: 9. The CDR3 DNA is TGTGCCAGCAGCATCTCCGGGACAGGGGTTTCCTACGAGCAGTACTTC. Amino acid sequence: CASSISGTGVSYEQYF.

The sample holds a few counts of this clonotype. V is TRBV21-1 and J is TRBJ2-6; the table's D call of TRBD1 was not tested on the DNA. TRBV21-1 counts as a pseudogene. The CDR3 spans 13 residues. CDR3 in amino acids: CATPSSGANVLTF. The CDR3 DNA sequence: TGTGCCACCCCCTCATCTGGGGCCAACGTCCTGACTTTC.

This clonotype was seen more than once but under ten times. The chain combines TRBV18 with TRBJ1-4; D gene unclear. The length of the CDR3 is 14 residues. The germline V gene encodes CDR1 KGHSH and CDR2 LQKENI. Trimming shortened V by 2 bases and J by 0 bases, and 4 bases separated the two germline ends. In DNA, the CDR3 is TGTGCCAGCTCACCATGGGCAACTAATGAAAAACTGTTTTTT. Its protein is CASSPWATNEKLFF.

There are a few counts of this clonotype. The chain links TRBV27 to TRBJ2-7, with 7 bases that match TRBD1. The CDR3 has 12 amino acids. The V and J ends lost 5 bases and 6 bases, in that order; junction bases with no gene match: 4. Germline V gene sequence: CDR1 MNHEY, CDR2 SMNVEV (reference sequence). The CDR3 DNA sequence: TGTGCCAGCAGTACCTACAGGGGCGAGCAGTACTTC. Translating it yields CASSTYRGEQYF.